Listed here are 22 T cell receptor beta chains from one sample, sequenced in a study of control samples from healthy donors and cancer patients. Method: immunoSEQ multiplex PCR; TCRdb's copy keeps in-frame clones and lacks some. The sample includes approximately 60,000 clones, less than 95% of them seen just once. Sequencing was done on a sample of PBMCs. The receptors were gathered from a woman in her forties or fifties with colorectal cancer.

This rearrangement joins TRBV5-1 to TRBJ2-6; 12 bases agree with TRBD1. This CDR3 is 20 amino acids long. Germline V lookup: CDR1 SGHRS, CDR2 YFSETQ. V lost 0 bases to trimming and J lost 2 bases; unmatched junction nucleotides: 9. CDR3 in DNA: TGCGCCAGCAGCTTGGCCCCCGGGACAGGGGGCTTCCCTGGGGCCAACGTCCTGACTTTC. Its translation is CASSLAPGTGGFPGANVLTF.

V usage is TRBV5-8 and J usage is TRBJ2-3; D call uncertain. The CDR3 contains 16 residues. Germline loops: CDR1 SGHTS, CDR2 YDEGEE. Trimming took off 4 bases at V and 2 bases at J, with 17 bases between the two ends. The CDR3 here is CASSNVRVGFTDTQYF. CDR3 nucleotides: TGTGCCAGCAGCAACGTACGGGTAGGCTTCACAGATACGCAGTATTTT.

The J gene is TRBJ1-1, the V gene TRBV5-1; D call uncertain. Germline V gene sequence: CDR1 SGHRS, CDR2 YFSETQ. V lost 2 bases, J lost 3 bases, and 8 bases lay in between. The CDR3 contains 13 residues. The CDR3 nucleotides are TGCGCCAGCAGCTTTGGGAGAGACACTGAAGCTTTCTTT. Amino acids: CASSFGRDTEAFF.

The V gene is TRBV2, the J gene TRBJ1-1; TRBD1 might be the D (6 bases). Germline CDR1 reads SNHLY; CDR2 reads FYNNEI. The V gene lost 4 bases and the J gene lost 1 base, with 22 bases spanning the gap. The length of the CDR3 is 18 residues. The CDR3 DNA reads as TGTGCCAGCAGTGTGGATGTTCCCGGGGAGGGGGGGAACACTGAAGCTTTCTTT. It is translated as CASSVDVPGEGGNTEAFF.

The genes are TRBV29-1 and TRBJ1-1; 8 bases fit TRBD1. Germline trimming cut 1 base from V and 10 bases from J; bases unmatched to any gene: 8. The CDR3 spans 13 residues. Per the germline V gene, CDR1 is SQVTM and CDR2 is ANQGSEA. The CDR3 region is CSVEGTGQGAAFF. The CDR3 DNA reads TGCAGCGTTGAAGGCACAGGACAGGGCGCAGCTTTCTTT.

The chain employs TRBV3-1 (or the pseudogene TRBV3-2) and TRBJ2-7; 8 nucleotides align to TRBD1. Germline-derived CDR1 and CDR2 are LGHDT and YNNKEL (reference sequence). V shed 10 bases, J shed 2 bases, and the junction held 10 bases outside the gene matches. The CDR3 is made up of 14 amino acids. The CDR3 sequence: CATSTDRVTYEQYF. In DNA form, the CDR3 reads TGTGCCACCTCCACGGACAGGGTAACCTACGAGCAGTACTTC.

The V call is TRBV15, the J call TRBJ2-3, with D possibly TRBD1 on 5 matching bases. The CDR3 contains 15 residues. CDR1 LNHNV and CDR2 YYDKDF come from the germline V gene (reference sequence). V was trimmed by 1 base and J by 1 base, leaving 9 bases between them. The CDR3 DNA sequence: TGTGCCACCAGCAGAGTAGGCAGGGGCACAGATACGCAGTATTTT. This codes for CATSRVGRGTDTQYF.

The chain is built from TRBV7-8 and TRBJ2-7; TRBD2 might be the D (6 bases). The CDR3 is 15 amino acids. Deletions cut 4 bases from V and 2 bases from J, with 15 bases between. CDR1 and CDR2 (germline): SGHVS, FQNEAQ. CDR3 region: CASSYERVPTYEQYF. The CDR3 DNA sequence: TGTGCCAGCAGCTATGAGCGGGTCCCTACCTACGAGCAGTACTTC.

CDR3 residues: CASSQGGLAGRTDTQYF. The CDR3 nucleotides read TGTGCCAGCAGCCAAGGAGGGCTAGCGGGACGCACAGATACGCAGTATTTT. The chain employs TRBV4-2 and TRBJ2-3, with 9 nucleotides matching TRBD2. Germline trimming cut 1 base from V and 1 base from J; bases unmatched to any gene: 6. Germline V CDR1 and CDR2: LGHNA, YNFKEQ. The CDR3 contains 17 residues.

The V call is TRBV12-3 or TRBV12-4, the J call TRBJ2-7; unclear D gene. V shed 6 bases and J shed 9 bases, with 15 bases lying between them. The CDR3 sequence is 12 residues long. The DNA of the CDR3 is TGTGCCAGCAGCGGCCGTAGCCCCCGGCAGTACTTC. It encodes CASSGRSPRQYF.

The chain uses TRBV4-1 and TRBJ2-6, with a weak D call TRBD1 (6 bases). Trimming removed 4 bases at V and 1 base at J, with 17 bases between. CDR3 length: 18 amino acids. CDR1 MGHRA and CDR2 YSYEKL come from the germline V gene. The CDR3 DNA reads as TGCGCCAGCAGCCGCTCCGGGACAAGGATATCTGGGGCCAACGTCCTGACTTTC. Encoded protein: CASSRSGTRISGANVLTF.

As for this clone: This sample also contains other DNA sequences that code for the same CDR3. This chain connects TRBV9 to TRBJ2-2; TRBD2 is a possible D gene (5 bases). Between the trimmed V and J ends, which lost 0 bases and 2 bases, there was a span of 11 bases. The length of the CDR3 is 16 residues. CDR1 and CDR2 (germline): SGDLS, YYNGEE. Here the CDR3 reads CASSVGAGTNTGELFF. The CDR3 bases are TGTGCCAGCAGCGTAGGGGCGGGCACTAACACCGGGGAGCTGTTTTTT.

The V and J genes are TRBV7-3 and TRBJ2-6; D is unresolved. Germline V lookup: CDR1 SGHTA, CDR2 FQGTGA. The CDR3 runs to 18 residues. V gave up 4 bases and J gave up 3 bases, with 19 bases separating them. The CDR3 nucleotides read TGTGCCAGCAGCTCCCACATTGGAGAGGCAAGTGGGGCCAACGTCCTGACTTTC. This translates into CASSSHIGEASGANVLTF.

V and J are TRBV5-1 and TRBJ2-5; the D call may be TRBD1 or TRBD2 (6 bases each). The length of the CDR3 is 18 residues. With 1 base removed from V and 2 bases from J, the gap between germline ends came to 21 bases. In germline, CDR1 is SGHRS, CDR2 YFSETQ. The CDR3 nucleotides are TGCGCCAGCAGCTTGACTTTTGTTGGGGGGCCAAAACAAGAGACCCAGTACTTC. Protein sequence: CASSLTFVGGPKQETQYF.

V is TRBV29-1 and J is TRBJ1-2; maybe TRBD1 (5 bases). The CDR3 spans 14 residues. Per germline, CDR1 SQVTM and CDR2 ANQGSEA. V gave up 1 base and J gave up 1 base, with 10 bases separating them. DNA for the CDR3: TGCAGCGTTGAAGTTTGGGGGATTAACTATGGCTACACCTTC. As protein: CSVEVWGINYGYTF.

The CDR3 DNA is TGTGCCAGCAGTTACGATGAGCAGTTCTTC. Its translation: CASSYDEQFF. The genes are TRBV27 and TRBJ2-1, with unresolved D. There are 10 residues in the CDR3. The V gene lost 4 bases and the J gene lost 8 bases, with 3 bases spanning the gap. Germline V gene lookup returns CDR1 MNHEY and CDR2 SMNVEV (reference sequence).

The chain has TRBV7-2 and TRBJ1-3; D unresolved. The CDR3 length is 13 residues. Germline CDR1 reads SGHTA; CDR2 reads FQGNSA. Trimming left V 2 bases short and J 4 bases short, with 6 bases between. The CDR3 spells CASSLNRGNTIYF. The CDR3 DNA is TGTGCCAGCAGCTTAAATAGAGGAAACACCATATATTTT.

The V and J genes are TRBV6-5 and TRBJ1-1; a possible D gene is TRBD1 (5 bases). With 5 bases removed from V and 0 bases from J, the gap between germline ends came to 10 bases. Per germline, CDR1 MNHEY and CDR2 SVGAGI. The CDR3 sequence is 14 residues long. DNA for the CDR3: TGTGCCAGCAGTCGGACATCCCTGAACACTGAAGCTTTCTTT. Its protein product is CASSRTSLNTEAFF.

This rearrangement joins TRBV29-1 to TRBJ1-3, with 7 bases that match TRBD1. The CDR3 is 14 amino acids. With V trimmed by 6 bases and J by 4 bases, 9 bases remained unmatched. Germline V gives CDR1 SQVTM, CDR2 ANQGSEA. The CDR3 here is CSVGEQGIGNTIYF. CDR3 nucleotide sequence: TGCAGCGTGGGGGAACAGGGGATCGGAAACACCATATATTTT.

The chain is built from TRBV6-5 and TRBJ2-3; 13 bases are a match to TRBD2. Germline CDR1 is MNHEY and CDR2 is SVGAGI. The V gene end was trimmed by 5 bases and the J gene end by 3 bases; junction bases not matched to a gene: 2. The CDR3 length is 15 residues. Here the CDR3 reads CASSTSGGGTDTQYF. In DNA, the CDR3 is TGTGCCAGCAGTACTAGCGGGGGGGGGACAGATACGCAGTATTTT.

This rearrangement joins TRBV7-6 to TRBJ2-7, with D uncertain. The CDR3 extends over 13 amino acids. V was pared by 5 bases and J by 2 bases, with 10 bases between. Germline-derived CDR1 and CDR2 are SGHVS and FNYEAQ. This chain's CDR3 is CASSVGRTYEQYF. The CDR3, as DNA: TGTGCCAGCAGCGTCGGACGGACCTACGAGCAGTACTTC.

This sequence joins TRBV28 and TRBJ2-7; no firm D call. Trimming took off 7 bases at V and 3 bases at J, with 16 bases between the two ends. The CDR3 length is 14 residues. Germline CDR1 and CDR2: MDHEN and SYDVKM. The CDR3 nucleotides are TGTGCCAGCACCCCTTGGGGTAGTAGCTACGAGCAGTACTTC. Protein: CASTPWGSSYEQYF.